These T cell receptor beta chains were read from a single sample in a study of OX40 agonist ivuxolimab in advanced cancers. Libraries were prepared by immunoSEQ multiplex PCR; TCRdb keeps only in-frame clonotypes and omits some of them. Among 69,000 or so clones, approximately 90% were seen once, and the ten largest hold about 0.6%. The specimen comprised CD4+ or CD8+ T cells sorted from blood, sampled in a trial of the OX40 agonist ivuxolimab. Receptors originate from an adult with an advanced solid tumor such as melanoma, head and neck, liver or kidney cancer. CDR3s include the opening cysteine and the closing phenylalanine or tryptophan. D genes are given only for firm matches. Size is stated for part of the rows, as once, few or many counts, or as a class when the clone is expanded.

TGTGCCAGCAGCCTCCCCAACTATGGCTACACCTTC	CASSLPNYGYTF	TRBJ1-2	.	TRBV5-6	.
TGTGCCAGCAGCTTGACCCTAGCGGGGGGTATCACCGGGGAGCTGTTTTTT	CASSLTLAGGITGELFF	TRBJ2-2	TRBD2	TRBV5-6	.
TGCGCCAGCAGCTTAAACGGCGGTTCTATCACAGATACGCAGTATTTT	CASSLNGGSITDTQYF	TRBJ2-3	.	TRBV5-1	.
TGTGCCAGCGCTTACCTCATGCAAGGGGCCGATGAGCAGTTCTTC	CASAYLMQGADEQFF	TRBJ2-1	.	TRBV28	.
TGTGCCAGCAGCTTGCGGCAGACTGCAACTAATGAAAAACTGTTTTTT	CASSLRQTATNEKLFF	TRBJ1-4	.	TRBV5-8	once
TGTGCCAGCAGATTATCGGCAGAGAATGGCTACACCTTC	CASRLSAENGYTF	TRBJ1-2	.	TRBV5-6	few
TGCGCCAGCAGCAGAGGGGTAGGGATGGGTAATGAAAAACTGTTTTTT	CASSRGVGMGNEKLFF	TRBJ1-4	.	TRBV5-1	.
TGTGCCAGCAGTCCCAGCCCGGGGTTGTCTGAAGCTTTCTTT	CASSPSPGLSEAFF	TRBJ1-1	.	TRBV6-5	.
TGTGCCAGCAGCCCCCGGGACACTCAAGGGGGAAAACTGTTTTTT	CASSPRDTQGGKLFF	TRBJ1-4	.	TRBV6-1	.
TGTGCCAGCAGCCTCGGACAGGGGGCATATGGCTACACCTTC	CASSLGQGAYGYTF	TRBJ1-2	TRBD1	TRBV9	.
TGCGCCAGCAGTGAACAGGGTGGAGGGGCCAACGTCCTGACTTTC	CASSEQGGGANVLTF	TRBJ2-6	.	TRBV5-1	few
TGTGCCAGCAGCGGTCATGAGCAGTTCTTC	CASSGHEQFF	TRBJ2-1	.	TRBV7-9	.
TGTGCCAGCGCTGGGGGTAGCGGGAGCTACGAGCAGTACTTC	CASAGGSGSYEQYF	TRBJ2-7	TRBD2	TRBV6-1	few
TGTGCCAGCAGCTTAGGTCAGTCCACAGATACGCAGTATTTT	CASSLGQSTDTQYF	TRBJ2-3	.	TRBV7-6	.
TGTGCCAGCAGCTTTGCTAGTCTGGATACGCAGTATTTT	CASSFASLDTQYF	TRBJ2-3	.	TRBV11-2	.
TGTGCCAGCAGTGAATATAAGACTAGCGGGGGACAGACCCAGTACTTC	CASSEYKTSGGQTQYF	TRBJ2-5	TRBD2	TRBV25-1	.
TGTGCCAGCAGCCGTGGACAGGGGCAATATGGCTACACCTTC	CASSRGQGQYGYTF	TRBJ1-2	TRBD1	TRBV7-6	.
TGTGCCAGCAGCTTGGGGCAGGGAGTTGGAAACACCATATATTTT	CASSLGQGVGNTIYF	TRBJ1-3	.	TRBV5-6	.
TGTGCCAGCAGCCCGGACAGGGAGGATGAGCAGTTCTTC	CASSPDREDEQFF	TRBJ2-1	TRBD1	TRBV5-4	.
TGTGCCAAGACCGGGACACTCCGAAGAGTAAGCTCCTACAATGAGCAGTTCTTC	CAKTGTLRRVSSYNEQFF	TRBJ2-1	.	TRBV19	.
TGTGCCACCAGCTCTCCGCGGGACACAAATCAGCCCCAGCATTTT	CATSSPRDTNQPQHF	TRBJ1-5	.	TRBV15	.
TGCGCCAGCAGTGAGTCAATAGGTACGGACACTGAAGCTTTCTTT	CASSESIGTDTEAFF	TRBJ1-1	.	TRBV10-1	few